This passage covers 8 T cell receptor beta chains from one sample sequenced in a study of T cell responses to AZD1222 COVID-19 vaccine. Generated by immunoSEQ multiplex PCR, the TCRdb table keeps only in-frame clones and is missing some. The table lists 120,000 or so clones, roughly 87% of them singletons. Sample: peripheral blood, taken on day 0 of AZD1222 vaccination. The receptors shown here come from an adult in good health.

V gene TRBV18 combines with J gene TRBJ1-4; a weak D match, TRBD1 (6 bases). This CDR3 has 16 amino acids. Trimming removed 3 bases at V and 0 bases at J, with 11 bases between. The germline V gene encodes CDR1 KGHSH and CDR2 LQKENI. In DNA form, the CDR3 reads TGTGCCAGCTCACCCCCCCAGGGGACAACTAATGAAAAACTGTTTTTT. Amino acids: CASSPPQGTTNEKLFF.

The chain links TRBV5-1 to TRBJ1-6; D remains unclear. The germline V and J ends were trimmed by 0 bases and 5 bases, with 9 bases remaining between them. The CDR3 runs 15 residues. Germline assignment: CDR1 SGHRS and CDR2 YFSETQ. This chain's CDR3 is CASSLGVMDNSPLHF. CDR3 DNA: TGCGCCAGCAGCTTGGGGGTGATGGATAATTCACCCCTCCACTTT.

The rearrangement links TRBV6-5 to TRBJ2-7; no definite D call. Between the trimmed V and J ends, which lost 2 bases and 5 bases, there was a span of 10 bases. Germline V gene lookup returns CDR1 MNHEY and CDR2 SVGAGI. The CDR3 runs 13 residues. Written as DNA, the CDR3 is TGTGCCAGCAGTTACGACACAGAACACGAGCAGTACTTC. Its protein is CASSYDTEHEQYF.

The V call is TRBV29-1, the J call TRBJ1-2; weak D call: TRBD1 (5 bases). Trimming shortened V by 6 bases and J by 6 bases, and 14 bases separated the two germline ends. This CDR3 region has 12 residues. The germline CDR1 and CDR2 sequences are SQVTM and ANQGSEA. The CDR3 spells CSVLGGSDGYTF. Here the CDR3 DNA reads TGCAGCGTCCTGGGGGGATCGGATGGCTACACCTTC.

J is TRBJ2-2 and V is TRBV5-4, with D tentatively TRBD1 or TRBD2 (6 bases each). CDR1 SGHNT and CDR2 YYREEE come from the germline V gene (reference sequence). This CDR3 is 14 amino acids long. With 3 bases removed from V and 5 bases from J, the gap between germline ends came to 11 bases. CDR3 DNA sequence: TGTGCCAGCAGCTCTCAGGGGAGGACCGGGGAGCTGTTTTTT. It is translated as CASSSQGRTGELFF.

The chain is built from TRBV10-3 and TRBJ2-3; D not resolved. The CDR3 runs to 14 residues. Germline CDR1 is ENHRY and CDR2 is SYGVKD. V lost 0 bases to trimming and J lost 6 bases, with 10 bases between them. The CDR3 protein is CAISESISGDTQYF. Here the CDR3 DNA reads TGTGCCATCAGTGAGTCGATTTCTGGGGATACGCAGTATTTT.

The chain recombines TRBV27 with TRBJ2-1; 8 bases are a match to TRBD1. This CDR3 spans 13 amino acids. Germline-derived CDR1 and CDR2 are MNHEY and SMNVEV (reference sequence). V lost 2 bases to trimming and J lost 8 bases; unmatched junction nucleotides: 2. CDR3 loop: CASSLQGADEQFF. The CDR3 nucleotides read TGTGCCAGCAGTTTACAGGGGGCAGATGAGCAGTTCTTC.

In the case of this clone: Other DNA sequences in the same sample also yield this CDR3. The genes are TRBV12-3 or TRBV12-4 and TRBJ2-2; D unresolved. The CDR3 has 10 amino acids. V lost 6 bases and J 7 bases, leaving 3 bases between the germline ends. The CDR3: CASRGGELFF. The CDR3 DNA reads as TGTGCCAGCAGAGGCGGGGAGCTGTTTTTT.